A selection of T cell receptor beta chains follows, all from one sample in a study of shared clonotypes between healthy human individuals. Using immunoSEQ multiplex PCR, the repertoire was profiled, and TCRdb retains in-frame clones only, with some absent. The data contain about 2.3 million clones, about 92% of them seen just once; the ten biggest clones take up about 0.39%. The sample was naive CD4+ T cells from PBMCs. The origin of the receptors is a man between 18 and 29 years old in good health. Some clones in this sample may be carry-over from other donors' samples. Both conserved end residues are part of each CDR3. D genes are given only for firm matches. The size field is filled for only some rows; it gives once, few, many or a size class.

j_call	d_call	clone_size	v_call	cdr3_nt	cdr3_aa
TRBJ2-1	TRBD2	-	TRBV7-2	TGTGCCAGCAGCTTAGAAGGGACTAGCGGGAGGGAGCAGTTCTTC	CASSLEGTSGREQFF
TRBJ2-5	-	-	TRBV5-6	TGTGCCAGCAGCTTGTTTCAGGGGGACTACCAAGAGACCCAGTACTTC	CASSLFQGDYQETQYF
TRBJ1-5	-	few	TRBV4-1	TGCGCCAGCAGCCAAGGGGTAGGGGATCAGCCCCAGCATTTT	CASSQGVGDQPQHF
TRBJ2-7	-	-	TRBV27	TGTGCCAGCAGTTTATCACGGGCTGCCTACGAGCAGTACTTC	CASSLSRAAYEQYF
TRBJ1-3	-	-	TRBV5-4	TGTGCCAGCAGCCGCGGGGGGCCGAGCTCTGGAAACACCATATATTTT	CASSRGGPSSGNTIYF
TRBJ2-1	TRBD2	-	TRBV10-3	TGTGCCATCAGTCGAACCTCCGGGACTAGCGGGAGGGGGGTAAGTGGGGAGCAGTTCTTC	CAISRTSGTSGRGVSGEQFF
TRBJ1-5	-	few	TRBV28	TGTGCCAGCATCGGGGGTCCCGTCGGGCCCCAGCATTTT	CASIGGPVGPQHF
TRBJ2-7	-	-	TRBV6-1	TGTGCCAGCAGTTTCCCAGGGGTGTACGAGCAGTACTTC	CASSFPGVYEQYF
TRBJ1-5	-	-	TRBV4-2	TGTGCCAGCAGCCAGGGTAGTCAGCCCCAGCATTTT	CASSQGSQPQHF
TRBJ1-2	-	-	TRBV2	TGTGCCAGCAGGGACCGGGGGGGAAACTATGGCTACACCTTC	CASRDRGGNYGYTF
TRBJ2-1	TRBD1	-	TRBV11-3	TGTGCCAGCAGCACCTTCCAGGGGGCGAATGAGCAGTTCTTC	CASSTFQGANEQFF
TRBJ1-3	-	few	TRBV30	TGTGCCTGGAGGTGCCGGGGACTCTTGTCTGAGGACACCATATATTTT	CAWRCRGLLSEDTIYF
TRBJ2-7	-	-	TRBV2	TGTGCCAGCAGTGACAGGGTTTCCCTCCTTGGCTACGAGCAGTACTTC	CASSDRVSLLGYEQYF
TRBJ1-1	-	-	TRBV28	TGTGCCAGCAGTTTAAGCGGGAACACTGAAGCTTTCTTT	CASSLSGNTEAFF
TRBJ2-3	-	-	TRBV12-5	TGTGCTAGTGGCCTCTTTAGTGGAGATACGCAGTATTTT	CASGLFSGDTQYF
TRBJ2-3	-	-	TRBV27	TGTGCCAGCAGTTTATCCCCCTCGGGAGATACGCAGTATTTT	CASSLSPSGDTQYF
TRBJ2-3	TRBD2	-	TRBV6-5	TGTGCCAGCAGCCAAAAGCTAGCGGGGACAGATACGCAGTATTTT	CASSQKLAGTDTQYF
TRBJ2-7	TRBD1	-	TRBV11-3	TGTGCCAGCAGCTCCGGACAGGGCCCCACCTACGAGCAGTACTTC	CASSSGQGPTYEQYF
TRBJ2-7	TRBD2	-	TRBV15	TGTGCCACCAGCCCGGGACTAGCGGGAGGATTTTCTTACGAGCAGTACTTC	CATSPGLAGGFSYEQYF
TRBJ1-3	-	-	TRBV19	TGTGCCAGTAGTCGTGGGTCGCTGGCGGGGCCCTCTGGAAACACCATATATTTT	CASSRGSLAGPSGNTIYF
TRBJ1-1	-	-	TRBV6-5	TGTGCCAGCAGAACAACCCAGGGGCGGGATGCTTTCTTT	CASRTTQGRDAFF
TRBJ2-3	-	-	TRBV30	TGTGCCTGGAGTGTGGCGGGATCCGATACGCAGTATTTT	CAWSVAGSDTQYF
TRBJ2-1	-	few	TRBV6-5	TGTGCCAGCAGTTCCCTTTTACCCGAACAATACAATGAGCAGTTCTTC	CASSSLLPEQYNEQFF
TRBJ2-1	-	-	TRBV5-1	TGCGCCAGCAGCTTACAGGGGGGGTCCTACAATGAGCAGTTCTTC	CASSLQGGSYNEQFF
TRBJ2-7	TRBD1	once	TRBV2	TGTGCCAGCAGTGTCGGTACAGGGGGCAAGCAGTACTTC	CASSVGTGGKQYF
TRBJ2-2	-	-	TRBV2	TGTGCCAGCAGTGATTTGGGGCTGAACACCGGGGAGCTGTTTTTT	CASSDLGLNTGELFF
TRBJ1-5	-	-	TRBV25-1	TGTGCCAGCAGTGACGAGTCGGCCAATCAGCCCCAGCATTTT	CASSDESANQPQHF
TRBJ1-5	-	-	TRBV2	TGTGCCAGCAGGGCGTTCCGGACGCGAAGCAATCAGCCCCAGCATTTT	CASRAFRTRSNQPQHF